This T cell receptor (beta chain) is from a study of blood T cell repertoires in COVID-19. The table came from immunoSEQ multiplex PCR; TCRdb's copy has only in-frame clones and leaves some out. Among 130,000 to 150,000 clones listed, 85% to 90% were seen once. A single count supports this clone. Trimming left V 0 bases short and J 0 bases short, with 5 bases between. CDR1 and CDR2 from the germline V gene are MNHNS and SASEGT. This CDR3 contains 15 residues. This TCR came from a man between 50 and 59 years old with active or convalescent COVID-19. The chain couples TRBV6-1 to TRBJ2-2; D perhaps matches TRBD1 (5 bases). The sample was peripheral blood. CDR3 coding DNA: TGTGCCAGCAGTGAAGCCAGGGCGAACACCGGGGAGCTGTTTTTT. This translates into CASSEARANTGELFF.